This T cell receptor (beta chain) was observed in a study of OX40 agonist ivuxolimab in advanced cancers. Study-level results: The CD4+ and CD8+ T cells in the blood had expanded clonally by week 6 at 0.1 to 3.0 mg/kg. Among patients with partial responses at 0.1-3.0 mg/kg, clonal expansion was among the lowest.

Comments on this clone: What it binds is not known.

The germline CDR1 and CDR2 sequences are MNHNS and SASEGT. The CDR3 runs to 17 residues. The ends were cut back, 3 bases at V and 5 bases at J, with 20 bases in the middle. Method: immunoSEQ multiplex PCR; TCRdb's copy keeps in-frame clones and lacks some. The sample contains some 60,000 clones, 85% to 95% of which appear only once. The input for sequencing was CD4+ or CD8+ T cells sorted from blood, taken in a trial of the OX40 agonist ivuxolimab. This receptor was identified in an adult with an advanced solid tumor such as melanoma, head and neck, liver or kidney cancer. This chain uses TRBV6-1 with TRBJ2-1; D remains ambiguous. The DNA of the CDR3 is TGTGCCAGCAGTGACCTGCCATTTGGTGGGCTAAACAATGAGCAGTTCTTC. Translated, it gives CASSDLPFGGLNNEQFF.